A single sample is the source of the 28 T cell receptor beta chains below, sequenced in a study of vaccination and CD4 T cells after COVID-19. These receptors' targets are unknown. Treatment: approximately 9-day PBMC culture with coronavirus spike peptide pools or control peptides (ViraFEST assay). Sequenced with the Oncomine TCR Beta short-read assay was DNA taken from cultured CD4+ T cells. TCRdb analysed the PCR reads with MiXCR anew, one entry per CDR3 protein. The sample lists roughly 4,000 distinct CDR3 sequences; 14% to 15% were seen once. Material for sequencing was CD4+ T cells from blood, cultured in vitro. The receptors come from a human donor who had recovered from COVID-19.

The chain carries TRBV30 and TRBJ2-7, with D unresolved. From germline, CDR1 is GTSNPN and CDR2 SVGIG (reference sequence). Trimming shortened V by 7 bases and J by 2 bases, and 15 bases separated the two germline ends. The CDR3 contains 13 residues. CDR3 sequence reads: CALNEGPAYEQYF. CDR3 in DNA: TGTGCCTTAAATGAAGGGCCGGCCTACGAGCAGTACTTC.

This clonotype is judged medium-sized. The genes are TRBV20-1 and TRBJ2-4; D is uncertain. V lost 3 bases and J lost 0, with 9 bases in between. The germline V gene has CDR1 DFQATT and CDR2 SNEGSKA (reference sequence). This CDR3 is 14 amino acids long. CDR3 loop: CSARGQLAKNIQYF. CDR3 DNA: TGCAGTGCTAGGGGTCAGCTAGCCAAAAACATTCAGTACTTC.

This clonotype was counted only a few times. V usage is TRBV3-1 and J usage is TRBJ2-2; D is unclear. V was cut by 1 base and J by 6 bases, with 3 bases left in between. The CDR3 is 12 amino acids. CDR1 is LGHDT, CDR2 YNNKEL, per germline (reference sequence). CDR3 loop: CASSQGSGELFF. The CDR3, as DNA: TGTGCCAGCAGCCAAGGGTCCGGGGAGCTGTTTTTT.

In this sample, this clonotype turned up a few times. The chain links TRBV5-4 to TRBJ1-2; D is possibly TRBD1 (5 bases). The CDR3 runs 15 residues. Germline CDR1 is SGHNT and CDR2 is YYREEE (reference sequence). Trimming cost V 0 bases and J 5 bases, with 14 bases left between them. This chain's CDR3 is CASSLATRGDYGYTF. The CDR3, as DNA: TGTGCCAGCAGCTTGGCCACTCGAGGGGATTATGGCTACACCTTC.

The sample holds a few counts of this clonotype. The chain is built from TRBV5-1 and TRBJ2-5, with D maybe TRBD2 (6 bases). Per germline, CDR1 SGHRS and CDR2 YFSETQ. Trimming cost V 0 bases and J 3 bases, with 12 bases left between them. This CDR3 spans 15 amino acids. This CDR3 is CASSLDGGGEETQYF. CDR3 DNA: TGCGCCAGCAGCTTGGATGGGGGAGGTGAAGAGACCCAGTACTTC.

This chain uses TRBV12-5 with TRBJ2-3; D gene unclear. This CDR3 is built from 13 residues. Germline-derived CDR1 and CDR2 are LGHNT and FRNRAP. The ends were cut back, 4 bases at V and 5 bases at J, with 10 bases in the middle. DNA of the CDR3: TGTGCTAGTGGTTCCCTATTGGGAGATACGCAGTATTTT. Translating it yields CASGSLLGDTQYF. Drawing the rest from reference TRBV12-5 and TRBJ2-3, the complete variable domain is DARVTQTPRHKVTEMGQEVTMRCQPILGHNTVFWYRQTMMQGLELLAYFRNRAPLDDSGMPKDRFSAEMPDATLATLKIQPSEPRDSAVYFCASGSLLGDTQYFGPGTRLTVL.

On this clonotype: A clone one base away is much larger, so this may be a read error. V is TRBV5-1 and J is TRBJ1-2; 9 positions agree with TRBD1. This CDR3 contains 14 residues. Germline CDR1 SGHRS, CDR2 YFSETQ. In DNA form, the CDR3 reads TGCGCCAGCAGCTTGGGGGACAGGGCCGGTGGCTACGCCTTC. Translating gives CASSLGDRAGGYAF.

The chain links TRBV6-1 to TRBJ2-5; TRBD1 matches at 7 bases. This CDR3 spans 15 amino acids. The V gene's germline CDR1 is MNHNS and CDR2 SASEGT. V lost 7 bases and J lost 5; bases outside the gene matches: 13. Here the CDR3 reads CASKRAGGMRETQYF. As DNA, the CDR3 is TGTGCCAGCAAGAGGGCAGGGGGAATGCGGGAGACCCAGTACTTC.

This clonotype turned up a few times. The chain uses TRBV7-3 and TRBJ1-1; D gene ambiguous. The CDR3 runs to 13 residues. Germline assignment: CDR1 SGHTA and CDR2 FQGTGA. V lost 1 base and J lost 3, with 6 bases in between. Here the CDR3 DNA reads TGTGCCAGCAGCTTAAGAGGTGACACTGAAGCTTTCTTT. This sequence encodes CASSLRGDTEAFF.

This clonotype showed up just a few times. The V gene is TRBV2, the J gene TRBJ1-1, with D maybe TRBD1 (5 bases). This CDR3 has 14 residues. Germline CDR1 SNHLY, CDR2 FYNNEI. Between the trimmed V and J ends, which lost 6 bases and 7 bases, there was a span of 18 bases. The CDR3 DNA sequence: TGTGCCAGCAGGGCCAGGGTAGGTTCTGGTGAAGCTTTCTTT. It specifies CASRARVGSGEAFF.

Note on this clonotype: This may stem from a read error, because a much larger clone lies one nucleotide away. The chain carries TRBV27 and TRBJ1-1; 8 bases line up with TRBD1. The CDR3 runs 14 residues. The ends lost 5 bases at V and 5 bases at J; junction bases unmatched: 7. Germline V gene data show CDR1 as MNHEY and CDR2 as SMNVEV (reference sequence). The CDR3 here is CASSHRQGKTEAFF. The CDR3 DNA is TGTGCCAGCAGTCACCGACAGGGGAAGACTGAAGCTTTCTTT.

The V gene is TRBV30, the J gene TRBJ1-1; 7 positions match TRBD1. CDR3 length equals 14 residues. Germline V CDR1 and CDR2: GTSNPN, SVGIG (reference sequence). J was trimmed by 3 bases and V by 5 bases; bases with no gene match: 9. The CDR3 reads CAWGRRGRDTEAFF. The CDR3, as DNA: TGTGCCTGGGGTCGAAGGGGGCGGGACACTGAAGCTTTCTTT.

This clonotype is medium-sized by share. The J gene is TRBJ1-3, the V gene TRBV4-2; D gene unclear. This CDR3 is 16 amino acids long. Trimming removed 0 bases from V and 4 bases from J, with 13 bases in between. Germline V gene data show CDR1 as LGHNA and CDR2 as YNFKEQ. CDR3 amino acids: CASSQDLSPPGNTIYF. In DNA form, the CDR3 reads TGTGCCAGCAGCCAAGATCTTAGCCCCCCAGGAAACACCATATATTTT.

In this sample, this clonotype is medium-sized. The chain combines TRBV7-2 with TRBJ2-7; D tentatively reads TRBD1 or TRBD2 (5 bases each). CDR1 SGHTA and CDR2 FQGNSA come from the germline V gene. V lost 4 bases to trimming and J lost 2 bases, with 15 bases between them. The CDR3 extends over 15 amino acids. Here the CDR3 DNA reads TGTGCCAGCAGCTCCGGTGGGATGGGGGCCTACGAGCAGTACTTC. Protein product: CASSSGGMGAYEQYF.

The chain carries TRBV12-3 or TRBV12-4 and TRBJ2-2; D is perhaps TRBD2 (7 bases). CDR3 length: 14 residues. The germline V and J ends were trimmed by 2 bases and 5 bases, with 9 bases remaining between them. The CDR3 region has the DNA TGTGCCAGCAGTTTAAGGGGGGGAACCGGGGAGCTGTTTTTT. Translating it yields CASSLRGGTGELFF.

The chain carries TRBV2 and TRBJ1-5; the D is unclear. Germline CDR1 reads SNHLY; CDR2 reads FYNNEI. Trimming shortened V by 5 bases and J by 1 base, and 9 bases separated the two germline ends. The CDR3 totals 14 residues. This CDR3 is CASSRGRSNQPQHF. CDR3 coding DNA: TGTGCCAGCAGTCGAGGGAGGAGCAATCAGCCCCAGCATTTT.

This chain connects TRBV6-2 or TRBV6-3 to TRBJ1-2; TRBD1 might be the D (6 bases). The CDR3 length is 15 residues. CDR1 and CDR2 from the germline V gene are MNHEY and SVGEGT. Trimming pared 0 bases from V and 7 bases from J, leaving 15 bases between. CDR3 region: CASSYSLGGLGGYTF. CDR3 nucleotide sequence: TGTGCCAGCAGTTACTCGCTCGGGGGGCTTGGTGGCTACACCTTC.

This clonotype appeared a few times. The genes are TRBV12-3 or TRBV12-4 and TRBJ1-2; D might be TRBD1 (5 bases). V was clipped by 7 bases and J by 8 bases, with 20 bases between them. CDR3 length: 14 residues. CDR3 region: CASTHAGGLGGYTF. In DNA form, the CDR3 reads TGTGCCAGCACCCACGCGGGGGGTTTGGGGGGCTACACCTTC.

By proportion, this clonotype is medium-sized (0.01 to 0.1%). The CDR3: CASSDLFTDTQYF. DNA for the CDR3: TGTGCCAGCAGTGATCTGTTCACAGATACGCAGTATTTT. This chain connects TRBV6-1 to TRBJ2-3; D not certain. The CDR3 is 13 amino acids. With 3 bases removed from V and 2 bases from J, the gap between germline ends came to 6 bases. CDR1 is MNHNS and CDR2 is SASEGT in the germline V gene.

This clonotype was counted a few times. The CDR3 coding sequence is TGTGCCAGCAGCCCCGGTGTAGGGTTGGGCTACACCTTC. Translation gives CASSPGVGLGYTF. V usage is TRBV5-6 and J usage is TRBJ1-2; D is ambiguous. The CDR3 runs 13 residues. The ends were cut back, 4 bases at V and 8 bases at J, with 15 bases in the middle. CDR1 is SGHDT and CDR2 is YYEEEE in the germline V gene. Full variable domain (remainder filled in from reference TRBV5-6 and TRBJ1-2): DAGVTQSPTHLIKTRGQQVTLRCSPKSGHDTVSWYQQALGQGPQFIFQYYEEEERQRGNFPDRFSGHQFPNYSSELNVNALLLGDSALYLCASSPGVGLGYTFGSGTRLTVV.

V is TRBV4-1 and J is TRBJ1-4; 10 bases map to TRBD1. V was pared by 1 base and J by 8 bases, with 4 bases of the junction left unmatched. Germline CDR1 and CDR2: MGHRA and YSYEKL. The CDR3 has 15 amino acids. The CDR3 nucleotides read TGCGCCAGCAGCCAAGGTGGGACAGGGGACGAAAAACTGTTTTTT. This gives the protein CASSQGGTGDEKLFF.

The chain links TRBV5-8 to TRBJ1-2; 9 bases fit TRBD1. J gave up 3 bases and V 5 bases, and 5 bases lay outside the gene matches. The CDR3 contains 14 residues. The germline V gene has CDR1 SGHTS and CDR2 YDEGEE. The CDR3 DNA reads TGTGCCAGCAGAGACAGGGGGGTTGACTATGGCTACACCTTC. It encodes CASRDRGVDYGYTF.

This chain joins TRBV5-1 and TRBJ1-1; D might be TRBD1 (5 bases). Germline CDR1 and CDR2: SGHRS and YFSETQ. The CDR3 extends over 14 amino acids. V gave up 3 bases and J gave up 1 base, with 10 bases separating them. CDR3 in DNA: TGCGCCAGCAGCTGGGGACGGCGGAACACTGAAGCTTTCTTT. Translation gives CASSWGRRNTEAFF. Together with reference TRBV5-1 and TRBJ1-1, the CDR3 gives the full variable domain: KAGVTQTPRYLIKTRGQQVTLSCSPISGHRSVSWYQQTPGQGLQFLFEYFSETQRNKGNFPGRFSGRQFSNSRSEMNVSTLELGDSALYLCASSWGRRNTEAFFGQGTRLTVV.

This rearrangement joins TRBV6-1 to TRBJ2-3; possibly TRBD2 for D (5 bases). CDR1 MNHNS and CDR2 SASEGT come from the germline V gene. This CDR3 region has 12 residues. V was pared by 8 bases and J by 4 bases, with 10 bases between. The CDR3 sequence: CASGSSADTQYF. In DNA, the CDR3 is TGTGCCAGCGGGAGTAGCGCAGATACGCAGTATTTT.

The chain joins TRBV5-6 to TRBJ1-6, with D maybe TRBD1 (5 bases). Germline V gives CDR1 SGHDT, CDR2 YYEEEE. V was trimmed by 4 bases and J by 6 bases, leaving 17 bases between them. The CDR3 loop spans 16 amino acids. The CDR3 sequence: CASSLVRGISNSPLHF. The CDR3 DNA reads as TGTGCCAGCAGCCTGGTTCGGGGGATTTCTAATTCACCCCTCCACTTT. The full variable domain, completed using reference TRBV5-6 and TRBJ1-6, is DAGVTQSPTHLIKTRGQQVTLRCSPKSGHDTVSWYQQALGQGPQFIFQYYEEEERQRGNFPDRFSGHQFPNYSSELNVNALLLGDSALYLCASSLVRGISNSPLHFGNGTRLTVT.

By share, this clonotype counts as medium-sized. The rearrangement links TRBV7-2 to TRBJ2-3; D ambiguous. Germline assignment: CDR1 SGHTA and CDR2 FQGNSA. The CDR3 spans 15 residues. Trimming shortened V by 6 bases and J by 4 bases, and 17 bases separated the two germline ends. The CDR3 nucleotides are TGTGCCAGCAGGATAGTGGTCCCTGAGGCAGATACGCAGTATTTT. The encoded protein is CASRIVVPEADTQYF.

This clonotype was observed a few times. The genes are TRBV10-1 and TRBJ2-7; D is undetermined. The V gene lost 2 bases and the J gene lost 0 bases, with 8 bases spanning the gap. The germline V gene has CDR1 WNHNN and CDR2 SYGVQD (reference sequence). There are 14 residues in the CDR3. The CDR3 bases are TGCGCCAGCAGTGAGGGCGGTAACTCCTACGAGCAGTACTTC. Amino acids: CASSEGGNSYEQYF.

This chain connects TRBV6-1 to TRBJ1-2; 9 bases are shared with TRBD1. Germline values: CDR1 MNHNS, CDR2 SASEGT. The V and J ends lost 6 bases and 0 bases, in that order; junction bases with no gene match: 2. The CDR3 covers 14 residues. The CDR3 is CASRTGGANYGYTF. The CDR3 region has the DNA TGTGCCAGCAGGACAGGGGGGGCTAACTATGGCTACACCTTC.